This entry features one T cell receptor (beta chain) sequence. Its antigen is currently unknown. Germline is not matched at one junction end, which may reflect a read error. Profiled with immunoSEQ multiplex PCR; TCRdb holds only in-frame clones, not every one. This sample has around 90,000 clones, with roughly 80% found just once. The CDR3 totals 14 residues. The germline V gene encodes CDR1 MNHGY and CDR2 SVAAGI. These data come from a study of radiotherapy plus CTLA-4 blockade in lung cancer. Study summary: Patients showed objective responses in about 18% of cases and disease control in approximately 28%.

CTLA-4 blockade using ipilimumab, together with focal radiation, was received by patients with chemo-refractory metastatic non-small-cell lung cancer. Study-wide results and caveats: Following radiotherapy plus ipilimumab, tumor-derived TCR clones expanded in the blood. The authors reported that early blood T cell clone dynamics, with interferon-beta, best predicted response.

The V call is TRBV6-9, the J call TRBJ1-1; D not resolved. The TCR sequence derives from a human donor with non-small cell lung cancer who had stable disease on radiotherapy plus ipilimumab. This material consisted of peripheral blood, taken from a patient treated with radiotherapy plus ipilimumab. The CDR3 nucleotides read TGTGCAAGCAGTGTAATGCCTTCAGGCCTTGAAGCTTTCTTT. This codes for CASSVMPSGLEAFF.